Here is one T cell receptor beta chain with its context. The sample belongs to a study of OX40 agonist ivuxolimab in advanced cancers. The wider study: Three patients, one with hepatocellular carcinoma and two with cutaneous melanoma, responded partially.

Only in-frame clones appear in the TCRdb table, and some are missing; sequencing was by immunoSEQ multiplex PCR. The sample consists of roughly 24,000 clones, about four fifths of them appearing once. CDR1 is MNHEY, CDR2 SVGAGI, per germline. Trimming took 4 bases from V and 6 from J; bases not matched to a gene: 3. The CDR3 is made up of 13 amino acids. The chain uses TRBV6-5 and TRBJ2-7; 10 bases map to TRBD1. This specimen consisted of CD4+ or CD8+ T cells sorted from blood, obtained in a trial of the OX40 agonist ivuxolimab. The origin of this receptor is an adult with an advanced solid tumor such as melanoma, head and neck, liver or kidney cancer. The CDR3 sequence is CASSWGTGVEQYF. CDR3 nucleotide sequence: TGTGCCAGCAGTTGGGGGACAGGGGTCGAGCAGTACTTC.